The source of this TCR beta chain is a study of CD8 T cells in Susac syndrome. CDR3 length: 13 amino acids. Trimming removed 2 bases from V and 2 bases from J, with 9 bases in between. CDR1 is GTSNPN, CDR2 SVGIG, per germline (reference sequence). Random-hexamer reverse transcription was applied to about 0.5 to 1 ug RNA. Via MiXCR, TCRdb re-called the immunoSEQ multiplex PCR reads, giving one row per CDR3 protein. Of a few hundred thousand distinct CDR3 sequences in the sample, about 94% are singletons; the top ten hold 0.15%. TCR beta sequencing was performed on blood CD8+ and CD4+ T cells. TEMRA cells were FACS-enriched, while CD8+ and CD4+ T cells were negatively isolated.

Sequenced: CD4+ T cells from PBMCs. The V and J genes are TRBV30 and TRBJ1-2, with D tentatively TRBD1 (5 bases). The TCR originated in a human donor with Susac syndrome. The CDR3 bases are TGTGCCTGGAGTACGGGACGGAACTATGGCTACACCTTC. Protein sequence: CAWSTGRNYGYTF.